Shown below are 30 T cell receptor beta chains from a single sample sequenced in a study of blood T cell repertoires in COVID-19. The assay was immunoSEQ multiplex PCR, and TCRdb's table has in-frame clones only and misses some. Among about 380,000 clones, 81% were seen once, and the ten largest hold about 1.2%. The sequencing sample was made of peripheral blood. The receptor source for this set is a human donor with acute or convalescent COVID-19. The donor label of this sample is uncertain.

This clone turned up a few times. V and J are TRBV28 and TRBJ2-7; tentatively, D is TRBD1 (6 bases). The CDR3 is 16 amino acids. From germline, CDR1 is MDHEN and CDR2 SYDVKM. V was pared by 4 bases and J by 2 bases, with 18 bases between. CDR3 amino acids: CASSSNGGQWPYEQYF. As DNA, the CDR3 is TGTGCCAGCAGTTCAAATGGGGGACAATGGCCCTACGAGCAGTACTTC.

This chain uses TRBV2 with TRBJ2-1, with TRBD1 as a possible D gene (5 bases). The germline V gene encodes CDR1 SNHLY and CDR2 FYNNEI. V dropped 6 bases and J dropped 3 bases, with 12 bases sitting between them. This CDR3 is 14 amino acids long. CDR3 in DNA: TGTGCCAGCAGGGGTGGCAGGGTCTACAATGAGCAGTTCTTC. Amino acid sequence: CASRGGRVYNEQFF.

The V call is TRBV2, the J call TRBJ2-2, with D uncertain. This CDR3 spans 13 amino acids. V lost 1 base and J 3 bases, leaving 3 bases between the germline ends. Germline CDR1 SNHLY, CDR2 FYNNEI. DNA of the CDR3: TGTGCCAGCAGTGAAGACTACACCGGGGAGCTGTTTTTT. This gives the protein CASSEDYTGELFF.

The chain joins TRBV6-5 to TRBJ2-7; possible D gene TRBD2, 5 bases. V was trimmed by 7 bases and J by 3 bases, leaving 16 bases between them. The germline CDR1 and CDR2 sequences are MNHEY and SVGAGI. This CDR3 comprises 14 residues. In DNA, the CDR3 is TGTGCCAGCACCCCCGGGGTGGGGTTCTACGAGCAGTACTTC. It translates to CASTPGVGFYEQYF.

The genes are TRBV9 and TRBJ2-2; unclear D gene. The ends were cut back, 0 bases at V and 2 bases at J, with 8 bases in the middle. The CDR3 runs to 15 residues. Germline CDR1 and CDR2: SGDLS and YYNGEE. The CDR3 DNA sequence: TGTGCCAGCAGCGTAGATTCCATTAACACCGGGGAGCTGTTTTTT. This translates into CASSVDSINTGELFF.

CDR3 bases: TGTGCCAGCAGTTTATTGTCTAGCGGGGGGGAAGCAGATACGCAGTATTTT. Its translation is CASSLLSSGGEADTQYF. The chain joins TRBV28 to TRBJ2-3; 12 nucleotides line up with TRBD2. V trimming: 1 base; J trimming: 4 bases; junction bases outside the gene matches: 6. The germline V gene has CDR1 MDHEN and CDR2 SYDVKM. This CDR3 spans 17 amino acids. Combining the CDR3 with reference TRBV28 and TRBJ2-3 gives the whole variable domain DVKVTQSSRYLVKRTGEKVFLECVQDMDHENMFWYRQDPGLGLRLIYFSYDVKMKEKGDIPEGYSVSREKKERFSLILESASTNQTSMYLCASSLLSSGGEADTQYFGPGTRLTVL.

In this sample, this clone turned up a few times. The chain couples TRBV12-3 or TRBV12-4 to TRBJ1-1; TRBD1 is a possible D gene (5 bases). V lost 4 bases, J lost 10 bases, and 16 bases lay in between. The length of the CDR3 is 13 residues. The CDR3 region is CASSWDRGGTAFF. The CDR3 region has the DNA TGTGCCAGCAGTTGGGACCGGGGGGGTACAGCTTTCTTT.

V is TRBV18 and J is TRBJ1-2; D is undetermined. From germline, CDR1 is KGHSH and CDR2 LQKENI. The CDR3 extends over 16 amino acids. Trimming removed 5 bases at V and 7 bases at J, with 23 bases between. The DNA of the CDR3 is TGTGCCAGCTCAGCGTATCGACCGGGAAAGGAGTCTGGCTACACCTTC. It encodes CASSAYRPGKESGYTF.

The rearrangement uses TRBV4-2 and TRBJ1-4; D is unclear. The CDR3 is 14 amino acids. The germline V and J ends were trimmed by 4 bases and 11 bases, with 17 bases remaining between them. CDR1 LGHNA and CDR2 YNFKEQ come from the germline V gene. The CDR3 DNA sequence: TGTGCCAGCAGCCCGCTGAGGGAGACACCGAAACTGTTTTTT. This translates into CASSPLRETPKLFF.

The rearrangement joins TRBV5-1 to TRBJ2-1; possibly TRBD2 for D (5 bases). The CDR3 spans 15 residues. Germline V gene lookup returns CDR1 SGHRS and CDR2 YFSETQ. V dropped 7 bases and J dropped 2 bases, with 16 bases sitting between them. The CDR3 loop is CASGESRPPYNEQFF. CDR3 DNA: TGCGCCAGCGGGGAGAGCCGCCCACCCTACAATGAGCAGTTCTTC.

The V and J genes are TRBV7-2 and TRBJ1-5; D gene uncertain. V was pared by 4 bases and J by 2 bases, with 21 bases between. This CDR3 is built from 18 residues. The germline V gene encodes CDR1 SGHTA and CDR2 FQGNSA. CDR3 sequence (DNA): TGTGCCAGCAGCTCACCCCACTCGATCCGTCAGGGCAATCAGCCCCAGCATTTT. It is translated as CASSSPHSIRQGNQPQHF.

Note on this clone: This sample also contains other DNA sequences that code for the same CDR3. The rearrangement joins TRBV5-1 to TRBJ1-1; 7 nucleotides line up with TRBD1. Germline values: CDR1 SGHRS, CDR2 YFSETQ. The CDR3 is 13 amino acids. With V trimmed by 4 bases and J by 1 base, 1 base remained unmatched. CDR3 nucleotides: TGCGCCAGCAGCAGGACAGGGAACACTGAAGCTTTCTTT. Amino acid sequence: CASSRTGNTEAFF.

This chain connects TRBV27 to TRBJ2-7, with D tentatively TRBD2 (5 bases). The length of the CDR3 is 13 residues. Germline lookup yields CDR1 MNHEY and CDR2 SMNVEV (reference sequence). V lost 5 bases to trimming and J lost 2 bases, with 10 bases between them. The chain's CDR3 is CASSEGFTYEQYF. CDR3 DNA sequence: TGTGCCAGCAGTGAGGGATTTACCTACGAGCAGTACTTC.

The chain uses TRBV4-2 and TRBJ2-5; D remains ambiguous. V was pared by 0 bases and J by 5 bases, with 16 bases between. Germline values: CDR1 LGHNA, CDR2 YNFKEQ. This CDR3 contains 16 residues. The CDR3 DNA reads TGTGCCAGCAGCCAAGATGGAATAGCAGCTCGGGAGACCCAGTACTTC. Translated: CASSQDGIAARETQYF.

The chain employs TRBV5-1 and TRBJ2-7; 8 positions agree with TRBD2. Germline-derived CDR1 and CDR2 are SGHRS and YFSETQ. Trimming took 0 bases from V and 12 from J; bases not matched to a gene: 11. The CDR3 spans 14 residues. CDR3 sequence (DNA): TGCGCCAGCAGCTTGGCGGGGATTAGCGGGGAACGGTACTTC. Its protein is CASSLAGISGERYF.

The chain couples TRBV30 to TRBJ1-3; TRBD1 might be the D (5 bases). CDR3 length equals 15 residues. Germline V gives CDR1 GTSNPN, CDR2 SVGIG (reference sequence). Trimming shortened V by 4 bases and J by 2 bases, and 15 bases separated the two germline ends. CDR3 DNA sequence: TGTGCCTGGACTATCGCAGGGAGGACTGGAAACACCATATATTTT. The encoded protein is CAWTIAGRTGNTIYF. The full variable domain, with the rest looked up from reference TRBV30 and TRBJ1-3, is SQTIHQWPATLVQPVGSPLSLECTVEGTSNPNLYWYRQAAGRGLQLLFYSVGIGQISSEVPQNLSASRPQDRQFILSSKKLLLSDSGFYLCAWTIAGRTGNTIYFGEGSWLTVV.

V is TRBV3-1 (or the pseudogene TRBV3-2) and J is TRBJ1-1; 9 bases align to TRBD1. The CDR3 consists of 16 residues. Germline V lookup: CDR1 LGHDT, CDR2 YNNKEL (reference sequence). With V trimmed by 4 bases and J by 6 bases, 12 bases remained unmatched. The CDR3 nucleotides read TGTGCCAGCAGCCCTGGGGACAGGGTGATTCGGCCTGAAGCTTTCTTT. Its protein is CASSPGDRVIRPEAFF.

This clone was seen only a few times. V usage is TRBV29-1 and J usage is TRBJ1-2; TRBD1 aligns across 7 bases. This CDR3 region has 11 residues. V gave up 7 bases and J gave up 7 bases; unmatched junction bases: 6. CDR1 and CDR2 from the germline V gene are SQVTM and ANQGSEA. DNA of the CDR3: TGCAGCGCAACAGGGGTAGGTGGCTACACCTTC. This codes for CSATGVGGYTF.

The rearrangement joins TRBV4-2 to TRBJ1-1; maybe TRBD1 (5 bases). The CDR3 contains 12 residues. Trimming took off 6 bases at V and 4 bases at J, with 9 bases between the two ends. The germline gives CDR1 LGHNA, CDR2 YNFKEQ. In nucleotides, the CDR3 is TGTGCCAGCAGGAAAGACAGCACTGAAGCTTTCTTT. Protein product: CASRKDSTEAFF.

The chain carries TRBV13 and TRBJ2-3; TRBD2 matches at 10 bases. The CDR3 has 15 residues. The junction had 4 bases not matched to a gene; V was cut back by 3 bases and J by 4 bases. Germline V gene sequence: CDR1 PRHDT, CDR2 FYEKMQ (reference sequence). CDR3 DNA sequence: TGTGCCAGCAGCTTTAGCGGGGGGCCCGCAGATACGCAGTATTTT. Residues: CASSFSGGPADTQYF.

The rearrangement links TRBV19 to TRBJ1-1; 7 nucleotides match TRBD1. J gave up 2 bases and V 3 bases, and 12 bases lay outside the gene matches. The CDR3 runs 17 residues. Germline values: CDR1 LNHDA, CDR2 SQIVND (reference sequence). The CDR3 nucleotides read TGTGCCAGTAGTATCTACGAGAACAGGGGCCCAAACACTGAAGCTTTCTTT. It yields the protein CASSIYENRGPNTEAFF.

The chain employs TRBV6-5 and TRBJ1-6; unclear D gene. Germline CDR1 is MNHEY and CDR2 is SVGAGI. V was trimmed by 6 bases and J by 3 bases, leaving 9 bases between them. This CDR3 region has 14 residues. CDR3 nucleotides: TGTGCCAGCAGGATGGGAGACTATAATTCACCCCTCCACTTT. As protein: CASRMGDYNSPLHF.

The rearrangement joins TRBV30 to TRBJ2-4; D may be TRBD1 (6 bases). Trimming removed 2 bases at V and 7 bases at J, with 12 bases between. Germline V gives CDR1 GTSNPN, CDR2 SVGIG (reference sequence). This CDR3 spans 13 amino acids. In nucleotides, the CDR3 is TGTGCCTGGAGTTCGTCAGGGGTTAACATTCAGTACTTC. Translating it yields CAWSSSGVNIQYF.

This clone was detected once. The rearrangement links TRBV5-1 to TRBJ1-5; 7 nucleotides align to TRBD1. V lost 4 bases to trimming and J lost 0 bases; unmatched junction nucleotides: 4. Germline values: CDR1 SGHRS, CDR2 YFSETQ. The CDR3 is 15 amino acids. The CDR3 loop reads CASSPGQDSNQPQHF. The CDR3 coding sequence is TGCGCCAGCAGCCCCGGACAGGATAGCAATCAGCCCCAGCATTTT.

The genes are TRBV3-1 (or the pseudogene TRBV3-2) and TRBJ2-1; 13 bases agree with TRBD2. The CDR3 runs 18 residues. The J segment lost 7 bases and the V segment lost 4 bases, leaving 13 bases of the junction unmatched. Per germline, CDR1 LGHDT and CDR2 YNNKEL (reference sequence). The CDR3 nucleotides are TGTGCCAGCAGCCCTACCGCTGGGACTAGCGGGAATCGGAATGAGCAGTTCTTC. This gives the protein CASSPTAGTSGNRNEQFF.

This rearrangement joins TRBV15 to TRBJ1-5, with D uncertain. V was cut by 0 bases and J by 7 bases, with 7 bases left in between. CDR3 length equals 13 residues. The germline CDR1 and CDR2 sequences are LNHNV and YYDKDF (reference sequence). CDR3 loop: CATSRELSQPQHF. The CDR3 nucleotides read TGTGCCACCAGCAGAGAACTATCACAGCCCCAGCATTTT.

The chain uses TRBV30 and TRBJ1-1, with 8 positions matching TRBD1. With V trimmed by 5 bases and J by 1 base, 0 bases remained unmatched. CDR3 length equals 12 residues. Germline lookup yields CDR1 GTSNPN and CDR2 SVGIG (reference sequence). The CDR3 bases are TGTGCCTGGGGACAGGGGAACACTGAAGCTTTCTTT. Protein product: CAWGQGNTEAFF.

This chain uses TRBV30 with TRBJ1-1, with 9 bases matching TRBD1. This CDR3 has 14 residues. J was trimmed by 6 bases and V by 0 bases; bases with no gene match: 5. Germline V gene lookup returns CDR1 GTSNPN and CDR2 SVGIG (reference sequence). The CDR3 region is CAWSVRDRVAEAFF. CDR3 nucleotide sequence: TGTGCCTGGAGTGTACGGGACAGGGTTGCTGAAGCTTTCTTT.

The DNA for the CDR3 is TGCGCCAGCAGCTTTAGCGCTAGCGGAATCTACGAGCAGTACTTC. Translation: CASSFSASGIYEQYF. The chain carries TRBV5-1 and TRBJ2-7; 7 bases match TRBD2. V gave up 2 bases and J gave up 3 bases; unmatched junction bases: 8. The germline CDR1 and CDR2 sequences are SGHRS and YFSETQ. The CDR3 has 15 residues.

This clone was observed a few times. The rearrangement uses TRBV5-4 and TRBJ1-2; TRBD1 matches 11 bases. Losses at the gene ends were 1 base for V and 6 bases for J; bases not matched to a gene: 8. The CDR3 length is 16 residues. Germline CDR1 is SGHNT and CDR2 is YYREEE (reference sequence). The CDR3 DNA is TGTGCCAGCAGCTTGTCTCGGACAGGGGGCAATGATGGCTACACCTTC. It codes for CASSLSRTGGNDGYTF.